These 29 T cell receptor beta chains were all obtained from the same sample, sequenced in a study of CD8 T cells in Susac syndrome. Random hexamers were used to reverse transcribe an amount of roughly 0.45 to 1 ug RNA. In TCRdb, the immunoSEQ multiplex PCR reads were re-called with MiXCR into one record per CDR3 protein. In the table there are around 170,000 distinct CDR3 sequences, over 90% of which are singletons. Sequencing was carried out using CD8+ T cells from PBMCs. The receptor source for this set is a human donor with Susac syndrome.

This clonotype is a singleton in its sample. The rearrangement joins TRBV11-3 to TRBJ2-1; 8 positions match TRBD2. CDR1 SGHNT and CDR2 YENEEA come from the germline V gene. The junction had 1 base not matched to a gene; V was cut back by 0 bases and J by 0 bases. This CDR3 is 16 amino acids long. The CDR3 sequence is CASSLDGRGSYNEQFF. The CDR3 region has the DNA TGTGCCAGCAGCTTAGACGGGAGGGGCTCCTACAATGAGCAGTTCTTC.

This sequence joins TRBV28 and TRBJ2-7; TRBD2 agrees at 12 bases. The CDR3 is 16 amino acids. Germline CDR1 reads MDHEN; CDR2 reads SYDVKM. After removal of 4 bases from V and 2 bases from J, the junction contained 6 bases not matched to a gene. CDR3 in amino acids: CASSSRLAGDAYEQYF. CDR3 nucleotides: TGTGCCAGCAGTTCCCGACTAGCGGGAGACGCCTACGAGCAGTACTTC.

V and J are TRBV11-2 and TRBJ2-1; 7 positions match TRBD2. Germline V gives CDR1 SGHAT, CDR2 FQNNGV. CDR3 length: 15 residues. The ends lost 7 bases at V and 5 bases at J; junction bases unmatched: 11. In DNA form, the CDR3 reads TGTGCCAGCACCCTGACACTAGCGAGGGACAATGAGCAGTTCTTC. Its protein is CASTLTLARDNEQFF. Supplemented by reference TRBV11-2 and TRBJ2-1, the full variable domain reads EAGVAQSPRYKIIEKRQSVAFWCNPISGHATLYWYQQILGQGPKLLIQFQNNGVVDDSQLPKDRFSAERLKGVDSTLKIQPAKLEDSAVYLCASTLTLARDNEQFFGPGTRLTVL.

On this clonotype: One end of the junction is discordant with germline, which a read error may explain. The chain joins TRBV11-2 to TRBJ2-5; 7 bases line up with TRBD1. CDR3 length: 15 amino acids. Germline values: CDR1 SGHAT, CDR2 FQNNGV. The CDR3, as DNA: TGTGCCAGCAGATTAGGACAGGAGCACCAAGAGACCCAGTACTTC. Its translation: CASRLGQEHQETQYF.

The chain carries TRBV14 and TRBJ1-1, with D perhaps TRBD1 (5 bases). This CDR3 has 15 residues. V was clipped by 7 bases and J by 4 bases, with 19 bases between them. CDR1 and CDR2 (germline): SGHDN, FVKESK. The DNA for the CDR3 is TGTGCCAGCACTTCGGGGGTCAATGTCGGCACTGAAGCTTTCTTT. This sequence encodes CASTSGVNVGTEAFF.

The rearrangement links TRBV20-1 to TRBJ2-2, with D hard to call. Germline CDR1 DFQATT, CDR2 SNEGSKA (reference sequence). This CDR3 region has 13 residues. Trimming removed 5 bases from V and 7 bases from J, with 14 bases in between. CDR3 protein: CSAPSLSSGELFF. Here the CDR3 DNA reads TGCAGTGCTCCCTCTTTGTCGAGCGGGGAGCTGTTTTTT.

This clonotype was found a few times. The CDR3 bases are TGTGCCAGCAGCCAAGAGGGGAGCGCGGCAGGGGAGCAGTACTTC. The encoded protein is CASSQEGSAAGEQYF. The chain joins TRBV4-2 to TRBJ2-7; D tentatively reads TRBD1 or TRBD2 (5 bases each). The V and J ends lost 0 bases and 7 bases respectively, with 16 bases between them. The CDR3 runs 15 residues. CDR1 LGHNA and CDR2 YNFKEQ come from the germline V gene.

CDR3 nucleotide sequence: TGTGCCAGCAGTGACCGGGACAGAGAATACAATGAGCAGTTCTTC. Translating it yields CASSDRDREYNEQFF. The chain combines TRBV12-3 or TRBV12-4 with TRBJ2-1; 7 bases line up with TRBD1. Germline trimming cut 5 bases from V and 4 bases from J; bases unmatched to any gene: 8. The CDR3 covers 15 residues.

The chain has TRBV12-3 or TRBV12-4 and TRBJ1-2, with TRBD1 matching 12 bases. Trimming took 5 bases from V and 7 from J; bases not matched to a gene: 8. The CDR3 is 15 amino acids. The CDR3 spells CASSPGTGGASGYTF. The CDR3 nucleotides are TGTGCCAGCAGTCCTGGGACAGGGGGCGCGAGTGGCTACACCTTC.

The chain couples TRBV2 to TRBJ1-2; TRBD1 matches 10 bases. The V gene end was trimmed by 11 bases and the J gene end by 5 bases; junction bases not matched to a gene: 11. The CDR3 has 14 residues. The germline V gene has CDR1 SNHLY and CDR2 FYNNEI. This chain's CDR3 is CAVRFGQGVYGYTF. The DNA for the CDR3 is TGTGCCGTACGTTTCGGACAGGGGGTGTATGGCTACACCTTC.

The CDR3 protein is CSARDRRRGGTDTQYF. The CDR3 DNA reads TGCAGTGCTAGAGATAGACGGCGGGGGGGTACAGATACGCAGTATTTT. The rearrangement links TRBV20-1 to TRBJ2-3; 9 bases map to TRBD2. V was clipped by 0 bases and J by 3 bases; unmatched bases: 7. Germline CDR1 DFQATT, CDR2 SNEGSKA (reference sequence). This CDR3 comprises 16 residues.

The J gene is TRBJ2-3, the V gene TRBV4-2; D unclear. Germline loops: CDR1 LGHNA, CDR2 YNFKEQ. The CDR3 length is 17 residues. Trimming took off 5 bases at V and 0 bases at J, with 18 bases between the two ends. CDR3 loop: CASSADSQVPSTDTQYF. CDR3 bases: TGTGCCAGCAGCGCCGACTCGCAAGTTCCTAGCACAGATACGCAGTATTTT.

The chain couples TRBV20-1 to TRBJ2-1; 14 bases are a match to TRBD2. The J segment lost 7 bases and the V segment lost 4 bases, leaving 6 bases of the junction unmatched. Germline V gives CDR1 DFQATT, CDR2 SNEGSKA (reference sequence). The CDR3 extends over 15 amino acids. The CDR3 spells CSATAGTSGSNEQFF. The CDR3 nucleotides read TGCAGTGCTACGGCCGGGACTAGCGGGAGTAATGAGCAGTTCTTC.

The V call is TRBV12-3 or TRBV12-4, the J call TRBJ2-1, with 9 bases lining up with TRBD2. CDR3 length: 15 residues. Losses at the gene ends were 2 bases for V and 8 bases for J; bases not matched to a gene: 7. For the CDR3, the DNA is TGTGCCAGCAGTTTAACGGGGCTAGCGGGACATGAGCAGTTCTTC. Protein sequence: CASSLTGLAGHEQFF.

The chain links TRBV19 to TRBJ2-5; maybe TRBD1 (6 bases). V was pared by 6 bases and J by 2 bases, with 10 bases between. The CDR3 runs to 13 residues. The germline gives CDR1 LNHDA, CDR2 SQIVND (reference sequence). CDR3 region: CASSRTVQETQYF. The CDR3, as DNA: TGTGCCAGTAGCCGGACAGTTCAAGAGACCCAGTACTTC.

V gene TRBV27 combines with J gene TRBJ2-7, with D possibly matching TRBD2 (6 bases). CDR1 and CDR2 (germline): MNHEY, SMNVEV (reference sequence). CDR3 length equals 15 residues. Deletions cut 2 bases from V and 4 bases from J, with 15 bases between. CDR3 region: CASSLGFAGQYEQYF. CDR3 bases: TGTGCCAGCAGTTTAGGTTTTGCGGGGCAGTACGAGCAGTACTTC.

There are a few counts of this clonotype. The rearrangement joins TRBV4-1 to TRBJ1-5; D is ambiguous. V was trimmed by 4 bases and J by 0 bases, leaving 13 bases between them. The CDR3 length is 16 residues. CDR1 is MGHRA and CDR2 is YSYEKL in the germline V gene. The DNA for the CDR3 is TGCGCCAGCAGCCCTATGGGAGGGTATAGCAATCAGCCCCAGCATTTT. Translating gives CASSPMGGYSNQPQHF.

The chain carries TRBV20-1 and TRBJ2-5; tentative D call: TRBD2 (5 bases). With 1 base removed from V and 5 bases from J, the gap between germline ends came to 11 bases. Germline assignment: CDR1 DFQATT and CDR2 SNEGSKA (reference sequence). There are 13 residues in the CDR3. CDR3 amino acids: CSARGRGRETQYF. For the CDR3, the DNA is TGCAGTGCTAGAGGACGGGGTAGGGAGACCCAGTACTTC.

V is TRBV5-6 and J is TRBJ1-5, with D hard to call. The germline gives CDR1 SGHDT, CDR2 YYEEEE. The ends were cut back, 2 bases at V and 8 bases at J, with 8 bases in the middle. This CDR3 comprises 12 residues. The CDR3 loop reads CASSLRLEPQHF. The CDR3 bases are TGTGCCAGCAGCTTAAGATTGGAGCCCCAGCATTTT.

The genes are TRBV4-1 and TRBJ1-2; no firm D call. The ends were cut back, 3 bases at V and 4 bases at J, with 12 bases in the middle. The CDR3 spans 14 residues. Looked up from germline, CDR1 is MGHRA and CDR2 is YSYEKL. CDR3 region: CASSQGYTSYGYTF. CDR3 DNA sequence: TGCGCCAGCAGCCAGGGGTACACCTCCTATGGCTACACCTTC.

This chain connects TRBV11-2 to TRBJ2-1; D call uncertain. The CDR3 consists of 16 residues. V shed 2 bases and J shed 8 bases, with 19 bases lying between them. Germline V gene lookup returns CDR1 SGHAT and CDR2 FQNNGV. CDR3 in amino acids: CASSLLLQNFTHEQFF. The CDR3, as DNA: TGTGCCAGCAGCTTATTGTTACAGAACTTTACCCATGAGCAGTTCTTC. The full variable domain, its missing parts supplied by reference TRBV11-2 and TRBJ2-1, is EAGVAQSPRYKIIEKRQSVAFWCNPISGHATLYWYQQILGQGPKLLIQFQNNGVVDDSQLPKDRFSAERLKGVDSTLKIQPAKLEDSAVYLCASSLLLQNFTHEQFFGPGTRLTVL.

A note on this clonotype: At one end, the junction sequence differs from germline, possibly due to a read error. This rearrangement joins TRBV12-3 or TRBV12-4 to TRBJ2-1; D remains ambiguous. The CDR3 has 14 residues. The CDR3 here is CASSTLSTGLNRCF. The CDR3, as DNA: TGTGCCAGCAGCACCCTATCGACCGGTTTAAATCGGTGCTTC.

The J gene is TRBJ1-2, the V gene TRBV20-1, with D perhaps matching TRBD1 (6 bases). CDR1 and CDR2 (germline): DFQATT, SNEGSKA (reference sequence). V shed 3 bases and J shed 4 bases, with 18 bases lying between them. This CDR3 region has 15 residues. The CDR3 nucleotides read TGCAGTGCTAGCGGCACAGGGACCGCTTCCTATGGCTACACCTTC. Translating it yields CSASGTGTASYGYTF.

The V call is TRBV5-1, the J call TRBJ1-1; no definite D call. The CDR3 consists of 14 residues. Trimming took 0 bases from V and 1 from J, leaving 7 bases between them. The V gene's germline CDR1 is SGHRS and CDR2 YFSETQ. The CDR3 here is CASSLAEENTEAFF. DNA of the CDR3: TGCGCCAGCAGCTTGGCGGAAGAGAACACTGAAGCTTTCTTT.

The CDR3 reads CSAREGSGASYNEQFF. The CDR3 region has the DNA TGCAGTGCTAGAGAAGGGAGCGGGGCATCCTACAATGAGCAGTTCTTC. V and J are TRBV20-1 and TRBJ2-1; TRBD2 matches 7 bases. Per germline, CDR1 DFQATT and CDR2 SNEGSKA (reference sequence). Losses at the gene ends were 0 bases for V and 1 base for J; bases not matched to a gene: 6. The length of the CDR3 is 16 residues.

In this sample, this clonotype turned up a few times. The chain uses TRBV12-3 or TRBV12-4 and TRBJ2-1, with D hard to call. The V end lost 4 bases, the J end lost 0 bases, and 10 bases lay between the germline ends. The CDR3 has 15 amino acids. The CDR3 region is CASSSSVSSYNEQFF. The CDR3 DNA follows: TGTGCCAGCAGTTCATCAGTTAGCTCCTACAATGAGCAGTTCTTC.

V usage is TRBV10-3 and J usage is TRBJ1-5, with 10 bases lining up with TRBD1. Unmatched junction bases numbered 8, after V lost 3 bases and J lost 6 bases. Germline CDR1 is ENHRY and CDR2 is SYGVKD. There are 16 residues in the CDR3. CDR3 loop: CAISDQPGQGIQPQHF. CDR3 sequence (DNA): TGTGCCATCAGTGATCAACCGGGACAGGGGATTCAGCCCCAGCATTTT.

This chain joins TRBV3-1 and TRBJ2-7; D is uncertain. The CDR3 spans 13 residues. CDR1 LGHDT and CDR2 YNNKEL come from the germline V gene (reference sequence). V dropped 4 bases and J dropped 5 bases, with 12 bases sitting between them. CDR3 DNA: TGTGCCAGCAGCCCACATAATGTCGACGAGCAGTACTTC. Translating gives CASSPHNVDEQYF.

As concerns this clonotype: A junction end diverges from the germline sequence, so it may reflect a read error. CDR3: CASSRAPSGTYEQYF. For the CDR3, the DNA is TGTGCTAGCAGCCGCGCTCCTAGCGGAACCTACGAGCAGTACTTC. This chain joins TRBV11-2 and TRBJ2-7, with 7 bases aligning to TRBD2. There are 15 residues in the CDR3. Germline CDR1 SGHAT, CDR2 FQNNGV.